This TCR beta chain was retrieved from a study of memory CD4+ T cells and cytomegalovirus serostatus. As for the study in general: This sample comes from healthy Belgian adults, 9 CMV seropositive, under 25 seronegative. Whole-study findings and limits: Of 150 to 200 reported CMV TCRbeta sequences, about 67 were found in memory CD4+ repertoires.

This clone has just a few counts. Antigen: not known. Data came from immunoSEQ multiplex PCR; TCRdb stores just in-frame clones and leaves some out. The profile shows about 82,000 clones, approximately 80% of them singletons. The sort gate was single viable CD3+CD4+CD8-CD45RO+ cells for memory CD4+ T cells. Serum IgG to CMV pp150, pp28, p38 and p52 defined serostatus. Germline CDR1 reads MNHNY; CDR2 reads SVGAGI (reference sequence). CDR3 length: 15 residues. Deletions cut 5 bases from V and 7 bases from J, with 15 bases between. The sequence was obtained from an adult in good health and CMV-seronegative. Source material: memory CD4+ T cells from blood. The gene calls are TRBV6-6 and TRBJ1-6; D remains unclear. The CDR3 DNA follows: TGTGCCAGCAGTCCCCGGACCGTTCTAAATTCACCCCTCCACTTT. Its translation is CASSPRTVLNSPLHF.